This TCR beta chain stems from a study of blood T cell repertoires in COVID-19. The ends were cut back, 6 bases at V and 3 bases at J, with 12 bases in the middle. The CDR3 has 14 amino acids. The germline V gene has CDR1 SGHRS and CDR2 YFSETQ. Only in-frame clones appear in the TCRdb table, and some are missing; sequencing was by immunoSEQ multiplex PCR. There are some 230,000 clones in the sample; 82% occur only once, and 8% to 10% lies in the top ten. The TCR sequence derives from a woman over 75 with COVID-19, enrolled during active disease. The chain joins TRBV5-1 to TRBJ1-4; D is perhaps TRBD1 (5 bases). The sequencing input was peripheral blood. The CDR3 DNA reads as TGCGCCAGCAAAAGGGGAGGGTCTAATGAAAAACTGTTTTTT. This codes for CASKRGGSNEKLFF.